This T cell receptor beta chain comes out of a study of CD8 T cells in ankylosing spondylitis. Study outcomes and limitations: The study identified a TCR beta motif of roughly eight highly homologous variants that appeared characteristic of ankylosing spondylitis blood. As reported, disease-linked clones showed significant enrichment in matched ankylosing spondylitis synovial fluid. Researchers report that disease-linked clones proved CD8+ and relatively rare in peripheral blood. Both synovial fluid and blood in reactive arthritis had previously been reported to carry some motif variants.

The TCR beta libraries were generated through quantitative 5'-RACE incorporating molecular barcodes. Each CDR3 protein is one row after TCRdb ran MiXCR on the 5' RACE reads. The table lists 500,000 or so distinct CDR3 sequences, 5.3% of them singletons. There are many counts of this clonotype. No antigen is known for it. Germline V gives CDR1 MNHEY, CDR2 SMNVEV (reference sequence). This CDR3 spans 15 amino acids. The V and J ends lost 6 bases and 4 bases respectively, with 18 bases between them. The source of this sequence is a male donor with ankylosing spondylitis. V gene TRBV27 combines with J gene TRBJ1-1; D is unresolved. Sequenced: blood, either unsorted or a sorted T cell fraction (not recorded which). Here the CDR3 reads CASRRNGGAFTEAFF. CDR3 DNA sequence: TGTGCCAGCAGGAGAAACGGCGGAGCGTTCACTGAAGCTTTCTTT.